The 30 T cell receptor beta chains below were found in one sample sequenced in a study of blood T cell repertoires in COVID-19. Assay used: immunoSEQ multiplex PCR; TCRdb lists only in-frame clones, some missing. The profile covers under 200,000 clones, with around 84% appearing a single time and around 15% taken by the ten largest. Material: peripheral blood. The receptors were gathered from a woman between 65 and 79 years old with COVID-19, enrolled during active disease.

This rearrangement joins TRBV28 to TRBJ2-7, with a tentative D call TRBD1 (5 bases). The V and J ends lost 3 bases and 7 bases respectively, with 19 bases between them. The CDR3 is 15 residues long. Germline CDR1 and CDR2: MDHEN and SYDVKM. The CDR3 DNA sequence: TGTGCCAGCAGTTTGGGAACAGGAGCCCCCCCGGAGCAGTACTTC. Protein product: CASSLGTGAPPEQYF.

The genes are TRBV5-1 and TRBJ2-5, with 10 nucleotides matching TRBD2. Looked up from germline, CDR1 is SGHRS and CDR2 is YFSETQ. This CDR3 comprises 16 residues. J lost 2 bases, V lost 2 bases, and 6 bases had no gene match. The CDR3, as DNA: TGCGCCAGCAGCTTCCCCTCTAGCGGGAGACAAGAGACCCAGTACTTC. It specifies CASSFPSSGRQETQYF.

This clone was counted once. The chain is built from TRBV19 and TRBJ2-7; TRBD2 agrees at 8 bases. This CDR3 contains 13 residues. The junction had 6 bases not matched to a gene; V was cut back by 6 bases and J by 5 bases. CDR1 and CDR2 (germline): LNHDA, SQIVND (reference sequence). CDR3 protein: CASSAGLADEQYF. CDR3 nucleotides: TGTGCCAGTAGCGCCGGACTAGCTGACGAGCAGTACTTC.

The chain recombines TRBV2 with TRBJ1-4; 7 positions match TRBD1. After removal of 6 bases from V and 0 bases from J, the junction contained 1 base not matched to a gene. The CDR3 sequence is 14 residues long. The germline V gene encodes CDR1 SNHLY and CDR2 FYNNEI. The CDR3 DNA sequence: TGTGCCAGCAGGGGGACAGCAACTAATGAAAAACTGTTTTTT. This gives the protein CASRGTATNEKLFF.

The chain combines TRBV30 with TRBJ2-7, with TRBD2 matching over 8 bases. V dropped 0 bases and J dropped 12; count of bases not matched to a gene: 13. Germline lookup yields CDR1 GTSNPN and CDR2 SVGIG (reference sequence). CDR3 length: 14 amino acids. CDR3 region: CAWSVPPESGSMYF. The CDR3, as DNA: TGTGCCTGGAGTGTACCACCGGAAAGCGGGAGCATGTACTTC.

This clone was observed once. V gene TRBV13 combines with J gene TRBJ2-3, with D possibly TRBD1 on 6 matching bases. The CDR3 length is 15 residues. V was shortened by 3 bases and J by 2 bases, with 12 bases between the two germline ends. Germline loops: CDR1 PRHDT, CDR2 FYEKMQ (reference sequence). DNA for the CDR3: TGTGCCAGCAGCTTGGGGACACGGCACACAGATACGCAGTATTTT. Its translation is CASSLGTRHTDTQYF.

J is TRBJ1-4 and V is TRBV5-1; a possible D gene is TRBD1 (5 bases). V dropped 6 bases and J dropped 3 bases, with 9 bases sitting between them. The CDR3 covers 13 residues. Germline loops: CDR1 SGHRS, CDR2 YFSETQ. CDR3 DNA: TGCGCCAGCATGGGGGACTCTAATGAAAAACTGTTTTTT. This gives the protein CASMGDSNEKLFF.

This clone was detected only once. This rearrangement joins TRBV2 to TRBJ1-2; 10 bases align to TRBD1. Germline-derived CDR1 and CDR2 are SNHLY and FYNNEI. V was clipped by 7 bases and J by 6 bases; unmatched bases: 11. The CDR3 runs 15 residues. CDR3 amino acids: CASIYYLGTGDGYTF. Here the CDR3 DNA reads TGTGCCAGCATTTATTACTTAGGGACAGGGGATGGCTACACCTTC. Supplemented by reference TRBV2 and TRBJ1-2, the full variable domain reads EPEVTQTPSHQVTQMGQEVILRCVPISNHLYFYWYRQILGQKVEFLVSFYNNEISEKSEIFDDQFSVERPDGSNFTLKIRSTKLEDSAMYFCASIYYLGTGDGYTFGSGTRLTVV.

The chain links TRBV6-6 to TRBJ2-7; possible D gene TRBD2, 5 bases. The CDR3 contains 16 residues. V lost 2 bases, J lost 2 bases, and 16 bases lay in between. Germline values: CDR1 MNHNY, CDR2 SVGAGI (reference sequence). CDR3 DNA: TGTGCCAGCAGTTACGATCGGACTTCCGAAGCCTACGAGCAGTACTTC. Protein: CASSYDRTSEAYEQYF.

This clone has just a few counts. The rearrangement links TRBV2 to TRBJ2-2; 8 bases are a match to TRBD1. V dropped 9 bases and J dropped 8; count of bases not matched to a gene: 11. From germline, CDR1 is SNHLY and CDR2 FYNNEI. The CDR3 totals 14 residues. CDR3 residues: CARARAGGSGELFF. CDR3 bases: TGTGCCAGAGCAAGGGCAGGGGGCAGTGGGGAGCTGTTTTTT.

The chain couples TRBV10-3 to TRBJ2-4; 7 bases agree with TRBD1. The length of the CDR3 is 15 residues. CDR1 and CDR2 (germline): ENHRY, SYGVKD. The V segment lost 3 bases and the J segment 8 bases; nucleotides outside the gene matches: 10. CDR3 protein: CAISDTGVPLDIQYF. The CDR3 region has the DNA TGTGCCATCAGTGACACAGGGGTCCCTTTGGACATTCAGTACTTC.

J is TRBJ2-4 and V is TRBV28; D remains unclear. CDR1 is MDHEN and CDR2 is SYDVKM in the germline V gene. The CDR3 contains 13 residues. Trimming took off 7 bases at V and 8 bases at J, with 15 bases between the two ends. The CDR3 loop reads CASTLSGEDIQYF. CDR3 in DNA: TGTGCCAGCACCCTCTCGGGTGAGGACATTCAGTACTTC.

This clone was seen only a few times. The V and J genes are TRBV2 and TRBJ2-7; the D is unclear. Germline V gene lookup returns CDR1 SNHLY and CDR2 FYNNEI. The CDR3 runs to 13 residues. The ends were cut back, 8 bases at V and 3 bases at J, with 14 bases in the middle. The DNA of the CDR3 is TGTGCCAGCGCCCTAGACGGATTCTACGAGCAGTACGTC. Its protein product is CASALDGFYEQYV.

The chain recombines TRBV5-1 with TRBJ1-3, with TRBD1 as a possible D gene (5 bases). The germline V gene has CDR1 SGHRS and CDR2 YFSETQ. V shed 0 bases and J shed 0 bases, with 16 bases lying between them. CDR3 length: 18 residues. In DNA, the CDR3 is TGCGCCAGCAGCTTGGCTGGGAGGGGACGGCTCTCTGGAAACACCATATATTTT. Translating it yields CASSLAGRGRLSGNTIYF.

The rearrangement uses TRBV15 and TRBJ2-1; D is ambiguous. V was pared by 8 bases and J by 4 bases, with 18 bases between. This CDR3 is 15 amino acids long. Germline CDR1 and CDR2: LNHNV and YYDKDF (reference sequence). In nucleotides, the CDR3 is TGTGCCACCGCCCGGAGTCGAGACGAGTACAATGAGCAGTTCTTC. It codes for CATARSRDEYNEQFF.

There are a few counts of this clone. V is TRBV6-5 and J is TRBJ2-1, with unresolved D. CDR1 and CDR2 (germline): MNHEY, SVGAGI. The CDR3 is 15 residues long. The V end was cut by 2 bases, the J end by 5 bases, with 13 bases between. CDR3 bases: TGTGCCAGCAGTTACCTCAAGCCCCGTGACAATGAGCAGTTCTTC. Translated: CASSYLKPRDNEQFF.

A remark on this clone: A junction boundary mismatches the germline segment, possibly from a read error. V is TRBV6-5 and J is TRBJ2-3; 7 bases fit TRBD1. The CDR3 length is 12 residues. CDR1 is MNHEY and CDR2 is SVGAGI in the germline V gene. CDR3: CASSYGPDRADF. CDR3 DNA: TGTGCCAGCAGTTACGGGCCTGACAGGGCTGATTTT.

The rearrangement uses TRBV3-1 (or the pseudogene TRBV3-2) and TRBJ2-3; 9 positions match TRBD1. V lost 4 bases and J lost 2; bases outside the gene matches: 7. The germline V gene encodes CDR1 LGHDT and CDR2 YNNKEL (reference sequence). This CDR3 spans 16 amino acids. This CDR3 reads CASSLGQGLNTDTQYF. Written as DNA, the CDR3 is TGTGCCAGCAGCCTCGGACAGGGGTTGAACACAGATACGCAGTATTTT.

The rearrangement uses TRBV6-5 and TRBJ2-7; D perhaps matches TRBD2 (5 bases). Looked up from germline, CDR1 is MNHEY and CDR2 is SVGAGI. Trimming took 4 bases from V and 2 from J, leaving 15 bases between them. There are 15 residues in the CDR3. The CDR3 sequence: CASSSPSRATYEQYF. The CDR3 coding sequence is TGTGCCAGCAGTTCCCCGTCGCGGGCCACCTACGAGCAGTACTTC.

This chain connects TRBV6-5 to TRBJ2-7; 8 nucleotides agree with TRBD1. Germline CDR1 and CDR2: MNHEY and SVGAGI. The CDR3 runs 16 residues. With 0 bases clipped from V and 0 bases from J, the junction kept 4 bases outside the gene matches. CDR3 coding DNA: TGTGCCAGCAGTTACTCCAGGGGGCTTTTCTCCTACGAGCAGTACTTC. Translation gives CASSYSRGLFSYEQYF.

This clone came up a few times. The gene calls are TRBV30 and TRBJ1-1, with D hard to call. The CDR3 totals 11 residues. Germline V CDR1 and CDR2: GTSNPN, SVGIG (reference sequence). Trimming shortened V by 5 bases and J by 4 bases, and 8 bases separated the two germline ends. The CDR3 DNA reads as TGTGCCTGGCGAGACACCACTGAAGCTTTCTTT. As protein: CAWRDTTEAFF.

The chain is built from TRBV27 and TRBJ2-5; TRBD2 is a possible D gene (5 bases). V was clipped by 1 base and J by 5 bases, with 8 bases between them. Per germline, CDR1 MNHEY and CDR2 SMNVEV (reference sequence). This CDR3 is built from 13 residues. CDR3 bases: TGTGCCAGCAGTTTATTTGGGAGTGAGACCCAGTACTTC. Amino acids: CASSLFGSETQYF.

This clone was counted a few times. The chain is built from TRBV19 and TRBJ2-1; 8 bases align to TRBD2. Germline CDR1 and CDR2: LNHDA and SQIVND (reference sequence). Trimming removed 3 bases from V and 1 base from J; junction bases left unmatched: 20. This CDR3 spans 21 amino acids. CDR3 loop: CASSIGPKREFLKGSYNEQFF. The CDR3, as DNA: TGTGCCAGTAGTATCGGGCCTAAGCGGGAGTTTTTAAAGGGGTCCTACAATGAGCAGTTCTTC.

This clone was found a few times. The V gene is TRBV28, the J gene TRBJ1-5; D is uncertain. CDR3 length equals 14 residues. CDR1 is MDHEN, CDR2 SYDVKM, per germline. The V end was cut by 2 bases, the J end by 4 bases, with 9 bases between. The CDR3 is CASSLQVWNQPQHF. Written as DNA, the CDR3 is TGTGCCAGCAGTTTACAGGTTTGGAATCAGCCCCAGCATTTT. The variable domain in full, with the rest retrieved from reference TRBV28 and TRBJ1-5, is DVKVTQSSRYLVKRTGEKVFLECVQDMDHENMFWYRQDPGLGLRLIYFSYDVKMKEKGDIPEGYSVSREKKERFSLILESASTNQTSMYLCASSLQVWNQPQHFGDGTRLSIL.

This clone occurred once. The chain links TRBV3-1 (or the pseudogene TRBV3-2) to TRBJ1-4, with D unclear. Trimming pared 0 bases from V and 8 bases from J, leaving 13 bases between. The CDR3 sequence is 15 residues long. In germline, CDR1 is LGHDT, CDR2 YNNKEL (reference sequence). DNA for the CDR3: TGTGCCAGCAGCCAAGAACAAGGGAGGTGGGAAAAACTGTTTTTT. Translation: CASSQEQGRWEKLFF.

The chain carries TRBV29-1 and TRBJ2-3; D gene unclear. The germline V and J ends were trimmed by 6 bases and 2 bases, with 15 bases remaining between them. The CDR3 covers 14 residues. Germline V gene lookup returns CDR1 SQVTM and CDR2 ANQGSEA. CDR3: CSVPRMRPTDTQYF. In nucleotides, the CDR3 is TGCAGCGTGCCCCGTATGAGGCCCACAGATACGCAGTATTTT.

The gene calls are TRBV28 and TRBJ1-4, with D perhaps matching TRBD1 (6 bases). Germline V gene data show CDR1 as MDHEN and CDR2 as SYDVKM. The CDR3 consists of 12 residues. V dropped 7 bases and J dropped 8 bases, with 11 bases sitting between them. CDR3 DNA sequence: TGTGCCAGCACCGACAGGTTAGAAAAACTGTTTTTT. This sequence encodes CASTDRLEKLFF.

The rearrangement links TRBV28 to TRBJ2-7; D is unresolved. CDR3 length equals 13 residues. Trimming shortened V by 2 bases and J by 5 bases, and 10 bases separated the two germline ends. Germline V gives CDR1 MDHEN, CDR2 SYDVKM. CDR3 nucleotides: TGTGCCAGCAGTTTAAGGCAGGCTGACGAGCAGTACTTC. Amino acids: CASSLRQADEQYF. Full variable domain (missing parts from reference TRBV28 and TRBJ2-7): DVKVTQSSRYLVKRTGEKVFLECVQDMDHENMFWYRQDPGLGLRLIYFSYDVKMKEKGDIPEGYSVSREKKERFSLILESASTNQTSMYLCASSLRQADEQYFGPGTRLTVT.

This clone has just a few counts. The gene calls are TRBV15 and TRBJ1-6, with TRBD1 identical over 8 bases. J lost 7 bases, V lost 3 bases, and 5 bases had no gene match. The germline CDR1 and CDR2 sequences are LNHNV and YYDKDF (reference sequence). CDR3 length: 15 amino acids. CDR3 sequence (DNA): TGTGCCACCAGCAGTGGTCAGGGGGCGAATTCACCCCTCCACTTT. Translating gives CATSSGQGANSPLHF.

The count of this clone is one. The chain uses TRBV10-1 and TRBJ1-1, with no clear D. The germline gives CDR1 WNHNN, CDR2 SYGVQD (reference sequence). The CDR3 has 15 amino acids. V was shortened by 0 bases and J by 4 bases, with 12 bases between the two germline ends. The CDR3 protein is CASSESVRGSTEAFF. The CDR3 bases are TGCGCCAGCAGTGAGTCAGTACGGGGAAGCACTGAAGCTTTCTTT.